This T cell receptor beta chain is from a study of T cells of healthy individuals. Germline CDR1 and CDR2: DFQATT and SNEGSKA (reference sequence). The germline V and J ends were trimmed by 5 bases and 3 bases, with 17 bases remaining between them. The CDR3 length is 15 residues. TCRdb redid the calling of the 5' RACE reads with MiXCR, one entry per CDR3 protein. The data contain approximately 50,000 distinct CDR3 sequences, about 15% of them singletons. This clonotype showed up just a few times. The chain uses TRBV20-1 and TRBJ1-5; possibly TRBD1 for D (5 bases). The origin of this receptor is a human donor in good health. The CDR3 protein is CSAHSTGQINQPQHF. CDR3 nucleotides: TGCAGTGCTCACTCGACGGGGCAGATCAATCAGCCCCAGCATTTT.